Listed here are 13 T cell receptor beta chains from one sample, sequenced in a study of control samples from healthy donors and cancer patients. The repertoire was sequenced with immunoSEQ multiplex PCR; TCRdb's copy has only in-frame clones and lacks some. This sample has some 150,000 clones, with around 90% found just once. Sequences were obtained from blood. The receptors here all came from a man between 18 and 35 years old in good health.

The J gene is TRBJ1-2, the V gene TRBV9, with D unclear. The CDR3 length is 17 residues. CDR1 is SGDLS and CDR2 is YYNGEE in the germline V gene. V gave up 0 bases and J gave up 2 bases, with 17 bases separating them. This chain's CDR3 is CASSVEDGSLANYGYTF. The CDR3 bases are TGTGCCAGCAGCGTAGAAGACGGGAGTCTCGCCAACTATGGCTACACCTTC.

The rearrangement joins TRBV6-6 to TRBJ1-6; D unclear. Trimming left V 5 bases short and J 0 bases short, with 14 bases between. The CDR3 spans 17 residues. Germline V gene data show CDR1 as MNHNY and CDR2 as SVGAGI (reference sequence). CDR3 region: CASSLLPVSSYNSPLHF. Written as DNA, the CDR3 is TGTGCCAGCAGTCTACTGCCCGTGAGCTCCTATAATTCACCCCTCCACTTT.

The rearrangement links TRBV19 to TRBJ1-2; D possibly corresponds to TRBD1 (5 bases). The germline V gene encodes CDR1 LNHDA and CDR2 SQIVND (reference sequence). This CDR3 is 12 amino acids long. Between the trimmed V and J ends, which lost 7 bases and 4 bases, there was a span of 10 bases. This CDR3 is CASTQGRYGYTF. The CDR3 region has the DNA TGTGCCAGTACCCAGGGTCGCTATGGCTACACCTTC. The full variable domain, in which reference TRBV19 and TRBJ1-2 provide the parts outside the CDR3, is DGGITQSPKYLFRKEGQNVTLSCEQNLNHDAMYWYRQDPGQGLRLIYYSQIVNDFQKGDIAEGYSVSREKKESFPLTVTSAQKNPTAFYLCASTQGRYGYTFGSGTRLTVV.

This clone appeared a single time. The CDR3 here is CASSPGMNTEAFF. The DNA of the CDR3 is TGTGCCAGCAGTCCAGGAATGAACACTGAAGCTTTCTTT. V is TRBV27 and J is TRBJ1-1; D gene uncertain. Germline CDR1 MNHEY, CDR2 SMNVEV (reference sequence). This CDR3 region has 13 residues. Trimming left V 5 bases short and J 0 bases short, with 7 bases between.

The rearrangement uses TRBV7-9 and TRBJ2-2; D might be TRBD2 (6 bases). Germline loops: CDR1 SEHNR, CDR2 FQNEAQ (reference sequence). The CDR3 has 15 residues. The V gene lost 1 base and the J gene lost 2 bases, with 8 bases spanning the gap. The CDR3 here is CASSLDAGNTGELFF. In nucleotides, the CDR3 is TGTGCCAGCAGCTTAGATGCGGGAAACACCGGGGAGCTGTTTTTT.

V gene TRBV7-9 combines with J gene TRBJ1-1; 11 nucleotides line up with TRBD1. Germline CDR1 reads SEHNR; CDR2 reads FQNEAQ (reference sequence). J was trimmed by 3 bases and V by 5 bases; bases with no gene match: 2. CDR3 length: 14 residues. CDR3 sequence (DNA): TGTGCCAGCAGCATGGGACAGGGGGACACTGAAGCTTTCTTT. Protein: CASSMGQGDTEAFF.

Here the CDR3 reads CASSVDPSIDTQYF. CDR3 bases: TGTGCCAGCAGCGTAGACCCTAGTATAGATACGCAGTATTTT. The rearrangement links TRBV9 to TRBJ2-3; no clear D gene. Looked up from germline, CDR1 is SGDLS and CDR2 is YYNGEE. This CDR3 has 14 amino acids. Trimming removed 0 bases from V and 5 bases from J, with 10 bases in between.

The rearrangement links TRBV9 to TRBJ2-3, with D unresolved. V shed 1 base and J shed 6 bases, with 12 bases lying between them. CDR1 SGDLS and CDR2 YYNGEE come from the germline V gene. The CDR3 spans 14 residues. The chain's CDR3 is CASSVRAGSDTQYF. DNA for the CDR3: TGTGCCAGCAGCGTACGGGCAGGCTCCGATACGCAGTATTTT.

V gene TRBV6-5 combines with J gene TRBJ2-3; no reliable D call. V lost 4 bases to trimming and J lost 3 bases, with 11 bases between them. This CDR3 spans 14 amino acids. In germline, CDR1 is MNHEY, CDR2 SVGAGI. As DNA, the CDR3 is TGTGCCAGCAGTTCCCCTAGGTTAACAGATACGCAGTATTTT. It encodes CASSSPRLTDTQYF.

The chain has TRBV10-1 and TRBJ1-6; D remains ambiguous. Germline V gives CDR1 WNHNN, CDR2 SYGVQD (reference sequence). The V and J ends lost 5 bases and 11 bases respectively, with 7 bases between them. This CDR3 is built from 11 residues. For the CDR3, the DNA is TGCGCCAGCAGTCCCCGGCCACCCCTCCACTTT. As protein: CASSPRPPLHF.

This clone was observed a handful of times. The V gene is TRBV28, the J gene TRBJ1-1, with D maybe TRBD1 (6 bases). In germline, CDR1 is MDHEN, CDR2 SYDVKM. This CDR3 spans 14 amino acids. Deletions cut 6 bases from V and 4 bases from J, with 15 bases between. The DNA of the CDR3 is TGTGCCAGCAGCCTTACAGGGCGGACCACTGAAGCTTTCTTT. Translated, it gives CASSLTGRTTEAFF.

The gene calls are TRBV2 and TRBJ2-3, with 8 bases matching TRBD2. V dropped 1 base and J dropped 2; count of bases not matched to a gene: 2. Germline-derived CDR1 and CDR2 are SNHLY and FYNNEI. CDR3 length: 15 residues. The CDR3, as DNA: TGTGCCAGCAGTGAAGGCGGGGGGAACACAGATACGCAGTATTTT. Its protein product is CASSEGGGNTDTQYF.

This rearrangement joins TRBV4-1 to TRBJ1-6; maybe TRBD1 (5 bases). The length of the CDR3 is 16 residues. Trimming took off 1 base at V and 3 bases at J, with 10 bases between the two ends. CDR1 is MGHRA, CDR2 YSYEKL, per germline. This CDR3 reads CASSQAQGNYNSPLHF. CDR3 bases: TGCGCCAGCAGCCAAGCGCAGGGTAACTATAATTCACCCCTCCACTTT.